The T cell receptor (beta chain) described here comes from a study of multiple sclerosis patients with progressive multifocal leukoencephalopathy. Measured with immunoSEQ multiplex PCR; TCRdb has only the in-frame clones, and not every one. Among 25,000 to 35,000 clones listed, 89% were seen once. The time point: more than five months of natalizumab therapy. At 6 months of natalizumab came T1, and at 12 months came T2. This CDR3 contains 16 residues. Germline-derived CDR1 and CDR2 are SGHVS and FNYEAQ. Trimming at V came to 5 bases and at J to 7 bases, leaving 12 bases not matched to a gene. The study, taken as a whole, reports: Expanded clones at PML onset predated and persisted through natalizumab therapy.

Worth noting for this clone: Its target is unknown. In the same sample, other DNA sequences code for this CDR3.

This receptor was taken from a human donor with multiple sclerosis. The sample was PBMCs, taken from a patient treated with natalizumab. The chain has TRBV7-6 and TRBJ2-1, with TRBD2 matching 9 bases. This CDR3 is CASSASGTSMENEQFF. The CDR3 coding sequence is TGTGCCAGCAGCGCCTCCGGGACTAGCATGGAGAATGAGCAGTTCTTC. The whole variable domain, remainder taken from reference TRBV7-6 and TRBJ2-1, is GAGVSQSPRYKVTKRGQDVALRCDPISGHVSLYWYRQALGQGPEFLTYFNYEAQQDKSGLPNDRFSAERPEGSISTLTIQRTEQRDSAMYRCASSASGTSMENEQFFGPGTRLTVL.